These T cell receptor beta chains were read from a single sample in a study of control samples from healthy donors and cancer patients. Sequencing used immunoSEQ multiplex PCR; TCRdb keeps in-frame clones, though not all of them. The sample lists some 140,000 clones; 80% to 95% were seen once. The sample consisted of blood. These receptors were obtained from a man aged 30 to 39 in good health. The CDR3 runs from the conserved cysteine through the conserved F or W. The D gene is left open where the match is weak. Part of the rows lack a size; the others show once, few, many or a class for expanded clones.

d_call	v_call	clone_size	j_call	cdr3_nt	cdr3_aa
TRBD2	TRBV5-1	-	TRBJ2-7	TGCGCCAGCAGCCGGCTAGCGGGAGGCCCCTCCTACGAGCAGTACTTC	CASSRLAGGPSYEQYF
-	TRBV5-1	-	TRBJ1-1	TGCGCCAGCAGCTTGGCCAGGACACCGAACACTGAAGCTTTCTTT	CASSLARTPNTEAFF
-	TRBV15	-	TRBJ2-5	TGTGCCACCAGCAGAACCAAGGGGACGGGAGAGACCCAGTACTTC	CATSRTKGTGETQYF
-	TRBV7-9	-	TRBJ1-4	TGTGCCAGCAGCTTAGACGCAGGGGAGTACTATGAAAAACTGTTTTTT	CASSLDAGEYYEKLFF
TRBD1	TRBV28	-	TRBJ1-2	TGTGCCAGCAGTCCCGTTCTCGGAAGGACAGGGGACGATGGCTACACCTTC	CASSPVLGRTGDDGYTF
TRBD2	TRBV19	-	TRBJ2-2	TGTGCCAGTAGGATAGCGGGAGGAGTGGCCGGGGAGCTGTTTTTT	CASRIAGGVAGELFF
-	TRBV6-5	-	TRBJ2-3	TGTGCCAGCGGGCGGGACAGACGCACAGATACGCAGTATTTT	CASGRDRRTDTQYF
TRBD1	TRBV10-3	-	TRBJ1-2	TGTGCCATCGCGGCGGACAGGGGGCCGATATCTGGCTACACCTTC	CAIAADRGPISGYTF
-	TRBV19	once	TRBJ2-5	TGTGCCAGTAGTCACCGGGGCCTACGAGAGACCCAGTACTTC	CASSHRGLRETQYF
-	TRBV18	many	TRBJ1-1	TGTGCCAGCTCCCTAGGAGACACGAACACTGAAGCTTTCTTT	CASSLGDTNTEAFF
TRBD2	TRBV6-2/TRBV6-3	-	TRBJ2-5	TGTGCCAGCAGTTGGACTAGCGGGAGAACAGAGACCCAGTACTTC	CASSWTSGRTETQYF
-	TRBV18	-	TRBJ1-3	TGTGCCAGCTCACCACCGCTGACGGCAGGAAACACCATATATTTT	CASSPPLTAGNTIYF
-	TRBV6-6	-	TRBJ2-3	TGTGCCAGCAGTTACCAGGGAACAGATACGCAGTATTTT	CASSYQGTDTQYF
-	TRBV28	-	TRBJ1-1	TGTGCCAGCAGTCTAGAATACACTGAAGCTTTCTTT	CASSLEYTEAFF
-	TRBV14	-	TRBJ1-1	TGTGCCAGCAGCCGATGGGCCGGGAAAACTGAAGCTTTCTTT	CASSRWAGKTEAFF
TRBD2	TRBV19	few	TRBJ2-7	TGTGCCAGTAGCTTGACTAGCGGGAGCTACGAGCAGTACTTC	CASSLTSGSYEQYF
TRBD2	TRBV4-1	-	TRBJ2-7	TGCGCCAGCAGCCGCTCCGGGACTAGCATCTACGAGCAGTACTTC	CASSRSGTSIYEQYF
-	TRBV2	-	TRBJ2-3	TGTGCCAGCAGCCTAGACAGAAGCACAGATACGCAGTATTTT	CASSLDRSTDTQYF
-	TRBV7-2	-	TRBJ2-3	TGTGCCTCCGGTTCGGGATCGGGGGTTCGGACAGATACGCAGTATTTT	CASGSGSGVRTDTQYF
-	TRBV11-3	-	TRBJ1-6	TGTGCCAGCAGCCTAGATTATAATTCACCCCTCCACTTT	CASSLDYNSPLHF
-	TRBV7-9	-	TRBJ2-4	TGTGCCAGCAGCCTGGACCGTATCATAGACATTCAGTACTTC	CASSLDRIIDIQYF
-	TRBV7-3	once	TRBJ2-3	TGTGCCAGCAGCGGGAAAGAGCGGAGGGGGGCAGATACGCAGTATTTT	CASSGKERRGADTQYF
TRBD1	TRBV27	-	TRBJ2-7	TGTGCCAGCAGTTTATCCGGGACAGCCTACGAGCAGTACTTC	CASSLSGTAYEQYF
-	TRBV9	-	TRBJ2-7	TGTGCCAGCAGTAAAGGGACTGGCTACGAGCAGTACTTC	CASSKGTGYEQYF
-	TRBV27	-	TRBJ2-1	TGTGCCAGCCTTTCCGGGACCAACAATGAGCAGTTCTTC	CASLSGTNNEQFF
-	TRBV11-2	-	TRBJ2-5	TGTGCCAGCAGCTTAGGTCTCGGTACTGGACAGCAAGAGACCCAGTACTTC	CASSLGLGTGQQETQYF
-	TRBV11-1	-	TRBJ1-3	TGTGCCAGCAGCTCCCGGCGGGTGGACTCTGGAAACACCATATATTTT	CASSSRRVDSGNTIYF